These 13 T cell receptor beta chains were all obtained from the same sample, sequenced in a study of control samples from healthy donors and cancer patients. This table comes from immunoSEQ multiplex PCR, and its TCRdb copy is limited to in-frame clones, with some not included. The repertoire consists of 350,000 to 450,000 clones, with about nine tenths occurring once and the leading ten covering about 6.3%. The sequenced sample consisted of PBMCs. The receptor set was obtained from a man aged 35-49 years with head and neck cancer.

J is TRBJ2-1 and V is TRBV11-2; D not resolved. The CDR3 runs to 15 residues. CDR1 and CDR2 (germline): SGHAT, FQNNGV. V lost 3 bases, J lost 1 base, and 10 bases lay in between. CDR3 bases: TGTGCCAGCAGCTTTGATCCCGCATCCTACAATGAGCAGTTCTTC. It specifies CASSFDPASYNEQFF.

Only one count was recorded for this clone. The CDR3 DNA reads TGTGCCAGCACCCAGAGGAGCTCCTACGAGCAGTACTTC. It specifies CASTQRSSYEQYF. The chain couples TRBV7-9 to TRBJ2-7; D gene ambiguous. CDR3 length: 13 amino acids. V lost 7 bases and J lost 0, with 10 bases in between. Germline lookup yields CDR1 SEHNR and CDR2 FQNEAQ (reference sequence).

The J gene is TRBJ2-7, the V gene TRBV6-5; weak D call: TRBD1 (6 bases). There are 13 residues in the CDR3. V lost 6 bases to trimming and J lost 4 bases, with 13 bases between them. From germline, CDR1 is MNHEY and CDR2 SVGAGI. CDR3: CASRPGHSYEQYF. The CDR3 DNA is TGTGCCAGCAGGCCGGGACATTCATACGAGCAGTACTTC.

The rearrangement joins TRBV5-6 to TRBJ2-7; D gene unclear. The CDR3 loop spans 14 amino acids. Looked up from germline, CDR1 is SGHDT and CDR2 is YYEEEE. Trimming left V 3 bases short and J 4 bases short, with 14 bases between. CDR3: CASSSVASSYEQYF. In DNA, the CDR3 is TGTGCCAGCAGCTCTGTAGCCAGCTCTTACGAGCAGTACTTC.

The J gene is TRBJ2-3, the V gene TRBV4-3; TRBD2 matches 13 bases. CDR1 and CDR2 from the germline V gene are LGHNA and YSLEER. There are 17 residues in the CDR3. The V and J ends lost 3 bases and 2 bases, in that order; junction bases with no gene match: 5. CDR3 bases: TGCGCCAGCAGCCAGGGGACTAGCGGGGCCCTCACAGATACGCAGTATTTT. It specifies CASSQGTSGALTDTQYF.

With respect to this clone: Other DNA sequences in the sample encode the same CDR3. The rearrangement links TRBV7-2 to TRBJ1-5; D uncertain. The CDR3 is made up of 13 amino acids. Germline loops: CDR1 SGHTA, CDR2 FQGNSA. V was trimmed by 2 bases and J by 0 bases, leaving 2 bases between them. The CDR3 here is CASSLRSNQPQHF. The CDR3 region has the DNA TGTGCCAGCAGCTTACGTAGCAATCAGCCCCAGCATTTT.

V and J are TRBV25-1 and TRBJ1-2; 8 nucleotides match TRBD1. The V and J ends lost 1 base and 3 bases, in that order; junction bases with no gene match: 4. This CDR3 is 15 amino acids long. Germline-derived CDR1 and CDR2 are MGHDK and SYGVNS. The CDR3 sequence is CASSELTGGDYGYTF. For the CDR3, the DNA is TGTGCCAGCAGTGAATTAACAGGGGGGGACTATGGCTACACCTTC.

The rearrangement links TRBV5-5 to TRBJ2-1, with a possible D match to TRBD1 (5 bases). The V and J ends lost 3 bases and 8 bases respectively, with 15 bases between them. Germline CDR1 SGHKS, CDR2 YYEKEE (reference sequence). This CDR3 comprises 14 residues. The CDR3 DNA reads as TGTGCCAGCAGCTCTCCGTGGGGCGGATATGAGCAGTTCTTC. Amino acids: CASSSPWGGYEQFF.

This clone was counted a single time. This chain links TRBV3-1 (or the pseudogene TRBV3-2) with TRBJ1-5; D is possibly TRBD1 (5 bases). The CDR3 sequence is 13 residues long. CDR1 and CDR2 from the germline V gene are LGHDT and YNNKEL (reference sequence). The ends were cut back, 0 bases at V and 7 bases at J, with 7 bases in the middle. As DNA, the CDR3 is TGTGCCAGCAGCCAAGAAAGGGACCAGCCCCAGCATTTT. This encodes CASSQERDQPQHF.

The chain uses TRBV9 and TRBJ1-1; D is perhaps TRBD1 (6 bases). This CDR3 region has 15 residues. Trimming removed 5 bases from V and 1 base from J, with 15 bases in between. Germline values: CDR1 SGDLS, CDR2 YYNGEE. CDR3 sequence: CASSTTGTTNTEAFF. In DNA, the CDR3 is TGTGCCAGCAGTACCACCGGGACAACGAACACTGAAGCTTTCTTT.

The CDR3 DNA is TGTGCCAGCAGCTTACAGGTTACCGGGGAGCTGTTTTTT. It translates to CASSLQVTGELFF. The rearrangement joins TRBV7-2 to TRBJ2-2; D is unresolved. CDR3 size: 13 residues. Per the germline V gene, CDR1 is SGHTA and CDR2 is FQGNSA. V was cut by 2 bases and J by 5 bases, with 6 bases left in between.

V and J are TRBV28 and TRBJ2-7, with D possibly TRBD1 on 5 matching bases. The CDR3 runs to 19 residues. V lost 5 bases to trimming and J lost 2 bases, with 28 bases between them. Germline CDR1 is MDHEN and CDR2 is SYDVKM. The CDR3 loop is CASSLARESLLTSTYEQYF. The CDR3 DNA reads TGTGCCAGCAGTCTGGCCAGGGAAAGTTTACTCACCTCAACCTACGAGCAGTACTTC.

This sequence joins TRBV19 and TRBJ1-1; the D gene is possibly TRBD1 (5 bases). The CDR3 covers 18 residues. V was cut by 6 bases and J by 4 bases, with 27 bases left in between. Looked up from germline, CDR1 is LNHDA and CDR2 is SQIVND (reference sequence). The CDR3 DNA reads TGTGCCAGTAGCCACACATCAGGGAGGGGCGAGGCGGGCACTGAAGCTTTCTTT. Protein product: CASSHTSGRGEAGTEAFF.